This T cell receptor beta chain emerged from a study of low-dose radiotherapy and immunotherapy resistance in tumors. Regarding time point: before trial treatment. Priming of first-strand cDNA relied on TRAV- and TRBV-specific primers (covering alpha and beta chains). TCRs underwent roughly 19 PCR cycles of amplification with a constant-region primer and V-primer adapter. TCRdb analysed the reads with MiXCR anew, one entry per CDR3 protein. The sample contains approximately 84,000 distinct CDR3 sequences, roughly 19% of which appear only once. CDR3 length: 17 residues. Germline lookup yields CDR1 DFQATT and CDR2 SNEGSKA (reference sequence). Unmatched junction bases numbered 18, after V lost 6 bases and J lost 5 bases.

The source material was PBMCs, sampled before treatment. The TCR comes from a male donor with prostate cancer. The chain links TRBV20-1 to TRBJ2-5, with 10 bases matching TRBD2. CDR3: CSARRFERGGASETQYF. The CDR3 coding sequence is TGCAGTGCCAGGCGGTTCGAGCGGGGGGGCGCCTCGGAGACCCAGTACTTC.